These 21 T cell receptor beta chains came from one sample sequenced in a study of tumor and adjacent non-tumor tissue in lung cancer. No cell sorting was done before RNA was extracted from the tissue. The normal lung tissue was taken more than 3 cm from the tumor edge. The library came from three nested PCR rounds adapted from ARM-PCR protocols. Using its own MiXCR run on the multiplex PCR reads, TCRdb lists one record per CDR3 protein. The repertoire consists of 60,000 to 85,000 distinct CDR3 sequences, with over 60% occurring once and the leading ten covering around 40%. Sequencing was carried out using distant non-tumor lung tissue. Every receptor here comes from a man in his 70s with non-small cell lung cancer.

Comments on this clonotype: In this CDR3 the conserved last residue, phenylalanine or tryptophan, is missing, so a read error is likely. CDR3 nucleotides: TGTGCCAGCCTTCGCGGCGGGAGCCCCTACAATGAGCAGTTCGTC. Translating it yields CASLRGGSPYNEQFV. This chain joins TRBV28 and TRBJ2-1, with 7 bases lining up with TRBD2. The CDR3 has 15 residues. CDR1 and CDR2 from the germline V gene are MDHEN and SYDVKM. J gave up 2 bases and V 8 bases, and 9 bases lay outside the gene matches.

This clonotype showed up many times. J is TRBJ2-1 and V is TRBV9; 13 bases are shared with TRBD2. This CDR3 comprises 15 residues. V gave up 0 bases and J gave up 10 bases; unmatched junction bases: 4. Germline V lookup: CDR1 SGDLS, CDR2 YYNGEE. As DNA, the CDR3 is TGTGCCAGCAGCGTAGGACTAGCGGGAGGAGGGGAGCAGTTCTTC. It specifies CASSVGLAGGGEQFF.

As concerns this clonotype: This CDR3 is missing its conserved last phenylalanine or tryptophan, likely due to a read error. This chain uses TRBV11-1 with TRBJ1-2, with D unresolved. The CDR3 runs to 12 residues. Germline CDR1 is SGHAT and CDR2 is FQDESV (reference sequence). In DNA form, the CDR3 reads TGTGCCAGGAGCTTATACAGATATTGCTACACCTTA. This translates into CARSLYRYCYTL.

V and J are TRBV28 and TRBJ1-2; 9 positions agree with TRBD1. Germline CDR1 MDHEN, CDR2 SYDVKM. The CDR3 covers 17 residues. J lost 14 bases, V lost 1 base, and 20 bases had no gene match. This chain's CDR3 is CASSLLSGTGGTRGSTF. CDR3 sequence (DNA): TGTGCCAGCAGTTTATTATCGGGCACAGGGGGCACTCGTGGCTCAACCTTC.

This clonotype showed up just a few times. The chain links TRBV11-2 to TRBJ2-1, with 9 positions matching TRBD2. The trim removed 7 bases at V and 4 bases at J, leaving 8 bases unmatched. The CDR3 spans 15 residues. The V gene's germline CDR1 is SGHAT and CDR2 FQNNGV. CDR3 amino acids: CASNTSGLSYNEQFF. Here the CDR3 DNA reads TGTGCCAGCAACACTAGCGGGCTCTCATACAATGAGCAGTTCTTC.

Many counts were recorded for this clonotype. V and J are TRBV7-9 and TRBJ1-6; D not resolved. The germline V gene encodes CDR1 SEHNR and CDR2 FQNEAQ (reference sequence). The germline V and J ends were trimmed by 3 bases and 11 bases, with 11 bases remaining between them. This CDR3 has 13 residues. The CDR3 sequence: CASSFGSDAPLHF. The DNA for the CDR3 is TGTGCCAGCAGCTTCGGGAGCGACGCACCCCTCCACTTT.

On this clonotype itself: A much larger clone is a single base away; this may be a read error. J is TRBJ1-5 and V is TRBV5-5; the D is unclear. The germline CDR1 and CDR2 sequences are SGHKS and YYEKEE (reference sequence). The CDR3 length is 13 residues. The CDR3 sequence: CASSLGSNQPQRF. As DNA, the CDR3 is TGTGCCAGCAGCTTGGGGAGCAATCAGCCCCAGCGTTTT.

In regard to this clonotype: An end of the junction differs from the germline gene, which may be a read error. V usage is TRBV6-5 and J usage is TRBJ1-6; perhaps TRBD1 as D (5 bases). CDR3 length equals 13 residues. From germline, CDR1 is MNHEY and CDR2 SVGAGI. CDR3 bases: TGTGCCATCAGTGACAGATTAAATTCACCCATCCACTTT. Translated: CAISDRLNSPIHF.

Turning to this clonotype: The junction and the germline gene differ at one end; a read error may be behind it. The chain couples TRBV6-1 to TRBJ2-1; maybe TRBD1 (6 bases). The CDR3 spans 14 residues. Germline V gene data show CDR1 as MNHNS and CDR2 as SASEGT. The DNA of the CDR3 is TGTGCCCGCAGTGTGGCAGGGGAATTGGATGAGGAGTTCTTC. Its translation: CARSVAGELDEEFF.

This chain joins TRBV24-1 and TRBJ2-1, with 9 bases aligning to TRBD2. Losses at the gene ends were 1 base for V and 7 bases for J; bases not matched to a gene: 10. The CDR3 runs 17 residues. Germline CDR1 KGHDR, CDR2 SFDVKD. This chain's CDR3 is CATSDLISASGINEQFF. The CDR3 DNA sequence: TGTGCCACCAGTGATTTAATCTCGGCTAGCGGGATAAATGAGCAGTTCTTC.

This clonotype has only a few counts. V usage is TRBV11-2 and J usage is TRBJ1-1; D might be TRBD1 (5 bases). The V end was cut by 9 bases, the J end by 7 bases, with 15 bases between. Looked up from germline, CDR1 is SGHAT and CDR2 is FQNNGV. This CDR3 has 12 residues. DNA of the CDR3: TGTGCCAGAACATTGAGGGGTAATGAAGCTTTCTTT. Translating it yields CARTLRGNEAFF.

The gene calls are TRBV4-2 and TRBJ2-7; TRBD1 might be the D (6 bases). Trimming left V 4 bases short and J 0 bases short, with 16 bases between. The germline CDR1 and CDR2 sequences are LGHNA and YNFKEQ. The CDR3 spans 16 residues. The CDR3 region has the DNA TGTGCCAGCAGCCGGGGGACAAGCGGTCACTCCTACGAGCAGTACTTC. Translated, it gives CASSRGTSGHSYEQYF.

With respect to this clonotype: Given a much more abundant clone one base away, this may be a read error. The rearrangement joins TRBV7-8 to TRBJ2-4; D remains unclear. The ends were cut back, 2 bases at V and 0 bases at J, with 5 bases in the middle. The CDR3 is made up of 14 amino acids. CDR1 and CDR2 from the germline V gene are SGHVS and FQNEAQ. This CDR3 reads CASSLSIAKNIQYF. The CDR3 DNA is TGTGCCAGCAGCTTATCGATAGCCAAAAACATTCAGTACTTC.

The chain carries TRBV6-1 and TRBJ1-5; TRBD1 is a possible D gene (5 bases). From germline, CDR1 is MNHNS and CDR2 SASEGT. The CDR3 covers 14 residues. Between the trimmed V and J ends, which lost 5 bases and 3 bases, there was a span of 11 bases. The CDR3, as DNA: TGTGCCAGCAGTCTACAGGATAACAATCAGCCCCAGCATTTT. Translated, it gives CASSLQDNNQPQHF.

To note about this clonotype: The junction and the germline gene differ at one end; a read error may be behind it. The rearrangement links TRBV29-1 to TRBJ1-2; 9 nucleotides align to TRBD1. Germline V gene data show CDR1 as SQVTM and CDR2 as ANQGSEA. The CDR3 spans 13 residues. CDR3 region: CSVIEQGAGDHTF. The CDR3 coding sequence is TGCAGCGTTATCGAACAGGGGGCAGGGGACCACACTTTC.

A remark on this clonotype: In this CDR3 the conserved last residue, phenylalanine or tryptophan, is missing, so a read error is likely. In DNA, the CDR3 is TGTAGCGTTATCCCCTATCAATCCTCGGGAGAAGATGGCTACACCTCC. It translates to CSVIPYQSSGEDGYTS. This rearrangement joins TRBV29-1 to TRBJ1-2; D is ambiguous. CDR1 SQVTM and CDR2 ANQGSEA come from the germline V gene. This CDR3 is built from 16 residues.

The CDR3 nucleotides are TGCGCCAGCACCTGGACACTAGCGAGAGAGGGGGACGAGCAGTACTTC. Translating it yields CASTWTLAREGDEQYF. The gene calls are TRBV4-1 and TRBJ2-7, with a possible D match to TRBD2 (7 bases). CDR1 is MGHRA, CDR2 YSYEKL, per germline. This CDR3 spans 16 amino acids. V was shortened by 7 bases and J by 5 bases, with 24 bases between the two germline ends.

With respect to this clonotype: One junction end does not reproduce the germline sequence, and a read error may be involved. This rearrangement joins TRBV4-2 to TRBJ1-4; D gene uncertain. The CDR3 has 17 amino acids. Germline lookup yields CDR1 LGHNA and CDR2 YNFKEQ. The CDR3 reads CASSQVPLRVANEKLLF. DNA for the CDR3: TGTGCCAGTAGCCAAGTACCGTTGCGGGTAGCTAATGAAAAACTGTTATTT.

As for this clonotype: In this CDR3 the conserved last residue, phenylalanine or tryptophan, is missing, so a read error is likely. V usage is TRBV11-2 and J usage is TRBJ1-1; D perhaps matches TRBD1 (5 bases). CDR1 SGHAT and CDR2 FQNNGV come from the germline V gene. V shed 11 bases and J shed 5 bases, with 15 bases lying between them. The CDR3 has 12 amino acids. The CDR3 loop is CAGTLRGTEAFL. The CDR3 coding sequence is TGTGCCGGCACATTGAGGGGTACTGAAGCTTTCCTT.

Note on this clonotype: One base away lies a much larger clone, so this may be a sequencing read error. The chain carries TRBV6-2 or TRBV6-3 and TRBJ2-1; D remains unclear. The CDR3 has 11 residues. Germline assignment: CDR1 MNHEY and CDR2 SVGEGT. The CDR3 nucleotides are TGTGTCAGCAGTTACGGGCCGCTTCAGTTCTTC. This translates into CVSSYGPLQFF.

The chain uses TRBV12-3 or TRBV12-4 and TRBJ1-4; D is ambiguous. The CDR3 covers 16 residues. V lost 3 bases and J 0 bases, leaving 11 bases between the germline ends. The CDR3 sequence: CASSFNGISTNEKLFF. The CDR3 DNA reads TGTGCCAGCAGTTTTAACGGAATCTCAACTAATGAAAAACTGTTTTTT.